This record covers a single T cell receptor beta chain. The sample belongs to a study of cytomegalovirus exposure and HLA in healthy donors. In the PCR, 60 Vbeta and 13 Jbeta primers were used. The table came from immunoSEQ multiplex PCR; TCRdb's copy has only in-frame clones and leaves some out. The sample has some 96,000 clones, 64% seen once; the top ten hold 3.2%. Germline CDR1 LNHNV, CDR2 YYDKDF (reference sequence). Deletions cut 5 bases from V and 1 base from J, with 11 bases between. CDR3 length: 14 amino acids. This clonotype was sampled from a man in his 60s in good health and CMV-seronegative. The sample taken for sequencing was PBMCs. The V call is TRBV15, the J call TRBJ1-1, with a possible D match to TRBD1 (6 bases). CDR3: CATSEDRPNTEAFF. The CDR3 coding sequence is TGTGCCACCAGCGAGGACAGACCGAACACTGAAGCTTTCTTT. Full variable domain (missing parts from reference TRBV15 and TRBJ1-1): DAMVIQNPRYQVTQFGKPVTLSCSQTLNHNVMYWYQQKSSQAPKLLFHYYDKDFNNEADTPDNFQSRRPNTSFCFLDIRSPGLGDTAMYLCATSEDRPNTEAFFGQGTRLTVV.